The next 12 T cell receptor beta chains were all read from a single sample in a study of T cells in Graves' hyperthyroidism and ophthalmopathy. From RNA transcripts, TCR beta CDR3 regions were amplified. HTBI primers were the set used in a first-round RT-PCR of the TCR CDR3. TCRdb reanalysed the multiplex PCR reads using MiXCR and keeps one entry per CDR3 protein. The top ten clones hold roughly 11% of a sample with under 400,000 distinct CDR3 sequences, 11% to 15% of them seen once. The sequenced sample was blood. The receptors originated from a woman in her sixties with Graves' hyperthyroidism.

This clonotype was observed a handful of times. The chain joins TRBV6-5 to TRBJ1-1; D may be TRBD1 (6 bases). Trimming cost V 2 bases and J 1 base, with 14 bases left between them. The CDR3 extends over 16 amino acids. The germline V gene encodes CDR1 MNHEY and CDR2 SVGAGI. In nucleotides, the CDR3 is TGTGCCAGCAGTTACGAAGGGGGGCGGGCGAACACTGAAGCTTTCTTT. Its protein is CASSYEGGRANTEAFF.

This chain joins TRBV3-1 and TRBJ1-1; the match to TRBD1 covers 11 bases. The ends lost 6 bases at V and 4 bases at J; junction bases unmatched: 10. The CDR3 covers 16 residues. CDR1 is LGHDT, CDR2 YNNKEL, per germline (reference sequence). CDR3: CASSSGTGGVFTEAFF. DNA of the CDR3: TGTGCCAGCAGTTCCGGGACAGGGGGGGTATTCACTGAAGCTTTCTTT. Full variable domain (rest looked up from reference TRBV3-1 and TRBJ1-1): DTAVSQTPKYLVTQMGNDKSIKCEQNLGHDTMYWYKQDSKKFLKIMFSYNNKELIINETVPNRFSPKSPDKAHLNLHINSLELGDSAVYFCASSSGTGGVFTEAFFGQGTRLTVV.

This clonotype was counted many times. This chain links TRBV2 with TRBJ2-3; D unclear. This CDR3 spans 11 amino acids. Looked up from germline, CDR1 is SNHLY and CDR2 is FYNNEI. Trimming cost V 3 bases and J 7 bases, with 5 bases left between them. In nucleotides, the CDR3 is TGTGCCAGCAGTGATGGGCATACGCAGTATTTT. It specifies CASSDGHTQYF.

This clonotype was counted ten times or more. The V gene is TRBV7-9, the J gene TRBJ1-1, with D possibly matching TRBD1 (5 bases). Per germline, CDR1 SEHNR and CDR2 FQNEAQ (reference sequence). V gave up 6 bases and J gave up 6 bases, with 17 bases separating them. The CDR3 totals 14 residues. CDR3 nucleotide sequence: TGTGCCAGCAGTCCTCTTATAGGGGCCTCTGAAGCTTTCTTT. Its protein product is CASSPLIGASEAFF.

This clonotype was observed many times. The V call is TRBV19, the J call TRBJ1-5, with 8 bases lining up with TRBD1. V shed 5 bases, J shed 3 bases, and the junction held 6 bases outside the gene matches. The CDR3 has 15 amino acids. Germline assignment: CDR1 LNHDA and CDR2 SQIVND (reference sequence). The CDR3 DNA sequence: TGTGCCAGTAGTGCGGACAGGGTGGACAATCAGCCCCAGCATTTT. It yields the protein CASSADRVDNQPQHF.

Comment on this clonotype: A read error may be the cause here, since a much bigger clone is one base away. The conserved phenylalanine or tryptophan is not found at the CDR3 terminus, so this likely reflects a read error. The chain joins TRBV12-3 or TRBV12-4 to TRBJ1-2; tentatively, D is TRBD1 (6 bases). CDR3 length: 14 residues. The V end was cut by 5 bases, the J end by 3 bases, with 13 bases between. CDR3 amino acids: CASSLQGGDYGYTL. CDR3 in DNA: TGTGCCAGCAGTCTCCAAGGGGGGGACTATGGCTACACCCTC.

This clonotype came up a few times. The chain combines TRBV10-3 with TRBJ1-6; 9 bases line up with TRBD1. With 7 bases clipped from V and 8 bases from J, the junction kept 3 bases outside the gene matches. The length of the CDR3 is 13 residues. CDR1 and CDR2 from the germline V gene are ENHRY and SYGVKD. CDR3 sequence (DNA): TGTGCCATCAAGGGACAGGGAGATTCACCCCTCCACTTT. Amino acids: CAIKGQGDSPLHF.

This chain uses TRBV7-3 with TRBJ2-1, with TRBD2 identical over 13 bases. Germline assignment: CDR1 SGHTA and CDR2 FQGTGA. V shed 5 bases and J 9 bases; nucleotides not matched to a gene: 7. This CDR3 is 15 amino acids long. The CDR3 spells CASSPNGLAGAEQFF. As DNA, the CDR3 is TGTGCCAGCAGCCCCAACGGACTAGCGGGAGCTGAGCAGTTCTTC.

Ten or more counts support this clonotype. The chain carries TRBV7-2 and TRBJ1-5, with a tentative D call TRBD1 (5 bases). The V gene lost 3 bases and the J gene lost 2 bases, with 11 bases spanning the gap. The CDR3 runs to 15 residues. The germline V gene has CDR1 SGHTA and CDR2 FQGNSA. CDR3 sequence (DNA): TGTGCCAGCAGCTTTGGGGCATTCGGCAATCAGCCCCAGCATTTT. This encodes CASSFGAFGNQPQHF.

This clonotype has a count of ten or more. V and J are TRBV19 and TRBJ1-2; 7 nucleotides match TRBD1. Germline V CDR1 and CDR2: LNHDA, SQIVND (reference sequence). This CDR3 spans 15 amino acids. V was clipped by 4 bases and J by 0 bases; unmatched bases: 5. Here the CDR3 DNA reads TGTGCCAGTAGTAGAGACAGGGCCCCTAACTATGGCTACACCTTC. The encoded protein is CASSRDRAPNYGYTF.

In this sample, this clonotype turned up a few times. The rearrangement joins TRBV4-2 to TRBJ1-3; weak D call: TRBD1 (5 bases). The CDR3 contains 13 residues. The germline V gene encodes CDR1 LGHNA and CDR2 YNFKEQ. The V and J ends lost 6 bases and 2 bases respectively, with 8 bases between them. The CDR3 DNA sequence: TGTGCCAGCAGGGAGGGGACTGGAAACACCATATATTTT. As protein: CASREGTGNTIYF.

This clonotype came up a few times. This chain uses TRBV4-2 with TRBJ2-3; D remains ambiguous. Germline V gene sequence: CDR1 LGHNA, CDR2 YNFKEQ. Trimming removed 0 bases at V and 0 bases at J, with 10 bases between. The CDR3 consists of 16 residues. CDR3 loop: CASSQDLETSTDTQYF. Here the CDR3 DNA reads TGTGCCAGCAGCCAAGATCTGGAAACTAGCACAGATACGCAGTATTTT.